The 29 T cell receptor beta chains given below trace back to one sample, sequenced in a study of beta chain features in type 1 diabetes. Study-level results: Researchers report that Type 1 diabetes patients had moderately but significantly shorter TCRB CDR3s across all four CD4+ subsets.

The whole isolated RNA underwent reverse transcription, so sequencing captured expressed TCRB transcripts. Some clones are missing from TCRdb's copy, which holds only in-frame ones; the method was immunoSEQ multiplex PCR. This sample has more than 300,000 clones, with around 10% found just once. These TCRs are of unknown antigen specificity. The material sequenced was central memory CD4+ T cells from blood. Source of these receptors: a man younger than 45 with type 1 diabetes.

The chain carries TRBV18 and TRBJ2-5; 9 bases fit TRBD1. With 3 bases clipped from V and 5 bases from J, the junction kept 4 bases outside the gene matches. The CDR3 is 14 residues long. Per germline, CDR1 KGHSH and CDR2 LQKENI. Written as DNA, the CDR3 is TGTGCCAGCTCACCCAGGGACAGGGCGGAGACCCAGTACTTC. This gives the protein CASSPRDRAETQYF.

This clone was picked up a small number of times. This chain connects TRBV6-1 to TRBJ1-4; perhaps TRBD1 as D (6 bases). The V gene's germline CDR1 is MNHNS and CDR2 SASEGT. This CDR3 region has 14 residues. Between the trimmed V and J ends, which lost 6 bases and 3 bases, there was a span of 11 bases. In DNA, the CDR3 is TGTGCCAGCAGGGACAGTCCTCCTAATGAAAAACTGTTTTTT. Its translation is CASRDSPPNEKLFF.

The CDR3 nucleotides read TGTGCCAGCAGCCGAACGGCTACGATCTCCTACAATGAGCAGTTCTTC. The encoded protein is CASSRTATISYNEQFF. The chain couples TRBV7-2 to TRBJ2-1, with D hard to call. Germline loops: CDR1 SGHTA, CDR2 FQGNSA. V gave up 5 bases and J gave up 0 bases, with 14 bases separating them. There are 16 residues in the CDR3.

The chain employs TRBV7-2 and TRBJ2-3; unclear D gene. V was cut by 2 bases and J by 7 bases, with 16 bases left in between. The CDR3 runs 15 residues. Per the germline V gene, CDR1 is SGHTA and CDR2 is FQGNSA. The CDR3 nucleotides are TGTGCCAGCAGCTTAAACGTGGTGGGAAAAAATACGCAGTATTTT. Translating it yields CASSLNVVGKNTQYF.

A single count supports this clone. The rearrangement uses TRBV5-4 and TRBJ2-5; 11 nucleotides align to TRBD1. The ends lost 3 bases at V and 3 bases at J; junction bases unmatched: 10. Germline V gives CDR1 SGHNT, CDR2 YYREEE (reference sequence). The CDR3 has 17 amino acids. CDR3 nucleotides: TGTGCCAGCAGCTCACCGATCGGACAGGGGGCTAAAGAGACCCAGTACTTC. Amino acids: CASSSPIGQGAKETQYF. The full variable domain, rest sourced from reference TRBV5-4 and TRBJ2-5, is ETGVTQSPTHLIKTRGQQVTLRCSSQSGHNTVSWYQQALGQGPQFIFQYYREEENGRGNFPPRFSGLQFPNYSSELNVNALELDDSALYLCASSSPIGQGAKETQYFGPGTRLLVL.

The chain combines TRBV7-3 with TRBJ2-7; D tentatively reads TRBD1 or TRBD2 (5 bases each). The V gene's germline CDR1 is SGHTA and CDR2 FQGTGA. V lost 3 bases, J lost 7 bases, and 13 bases lay in between. There are 13 residues in the CDR3. CDR3 region: CASSFGINREQYF. In DNA form, the CDR3 reads TGTGCCAGCAGCTTCGGGATTAACAGGGAGCAGTACTTC. The variable domain in full, with the rest retrieved from reference TRBV7-3 and TRBJ2-7, is GAGVSQTPSNKVTEKGKYVELRCDPISGHTALYWYRQSLGQGPEFLIYFQGTGAADDSGLPNDRFFAVRPEGSVSTLKIQRTERGDSAVYLCASSFGINREQYFGPGTRLTVT.

V and J are TRBV4-2 and TRBJ1-4, with 7 bases aligning to TRBD1. The V and J ends lost 0 bases and 7 bases, in that order; junction bases with no gene match: 8. CDR3 length: 16 residues. The germline gives CDR1 LGHNA, CDR2 YNFKEQ. The CDR3 spells CASSQESRGAAEKLFF. The CDR3 DNA reads as TGTGCCAGCAGCCAAGAGAGCAGGGGGGCAGCTGAAAAACTGTTTTTT.

The CDR3 spells CASSLDDRRAFF. CDR3 coding DNA: TGTGCCAGCAGCTTAGATGACAGGCGAGCTTTCTTT. This chain connects TRBV7-9 to TRBJ1-1; possible D gene TRBD1, 6 bases. Trimming shortened V by 1 base and J by 10 bases, and 10 bases separated the two germline ends. CDR3 length equals 12 residues. Germline lookup yields CDR1 SEHNR and CDR2 FQNEAQ (reference sequence). Based on the CDR3 plus reference TRBV7-9 and TRBJ1-1, the full variable domain is DTGVSQNPRHKITKRGQNVTFRCDPISEHNRLYWYRQTLGQGPEFLTYFQNEAQLEKSRLLSDRFSAERPKGSFSTLEIQRTEQGDSAMYLCASSLDDRRAFFGQGTRLTVV.

A few counts support this clone. This sequence joins TRBV18 and TRBJ2-1; no definite D call. V dropped 3 bases and J dropped 8 bases, with 14 bases sitting between them. This CDR3 comprises 14 residues. Germline loops: CDR1 KGHSH, CDR2 LQKENI. The CDR3 coding sequence is TGTGCCAGCTCACCCGGATTATCTCTAGATGAGCAGTTCTTC. This sequence encodes CASSPGLSLDEQFF.

The sample holds a few counts of this clone. The V and J genes are TRBV10-3 and TRBJ1-2; possible D gene TRBD1, 5 bases. Germline V gives CDR1 ENHRY, CDR2 SYGVKD. Trimming cost V 7 bases and J 4 bases, with 19 bases left between them. The CDR3 runs to 15 residues. The CDR3 DNA sequence: TGTGCCATCACTAGCGGGACTGCCTCGGTCTATGGCTACACCTTC. Translated: CAITSGTASVYGYTF.

This clone occurred a few times. The CDR3 nucleotides read TGCGCCAGCAGCCCTCAGGGGAACCAAGAGACCCAGTACTTC. Protein sequence: CASSPQGNQETQYF. The chain is built from TRBV5-1 and TRBJ2-5; perhaps TRBD1 as D (6 bases). V was pared by 4 bases and J by 0 bases, with 10 bases between. Germline V gene sequence: CDR1 SGHRS, CDR2 YFSETQ. This CDR3 has 14 residues.

The rearrangement links TRBV5-8 to TRBJ2-6; possible D gene TRBD1, 5 bases. V was clipped by 5 bases and J by 2 bases, with 8 bases between them. There are 14 residues in the CDR3. Germline assignment: CDR1 SGHTS and CDR2 YDEGEE. CDR3 in amino acids: CASSEGAGANVLTF. DNA for the CDR3: TGTGCCAGCAGTGAAGGGGCTGGGGCCAACGTCCTGACTTTC.

This chain links TRBV5-1 with TRBJ1-5; D is perhaps TRBD1 (5 bases). The V gene's germline CDR1 is SGHRS and CDR2 YFSETQ. The CDR3 totals 14 residues. V lost 4 bases and J 5 bases, leaving 13 bases between the germline ends. CDR3 residues: CASSPDNSDQPQHF. The DNA for the CDR3 is TGCGCCAGCAGCCCGGACAACTCAGATCAGCCCCAGCATTTT.

This clone was counted between two and nine times. The same CDR3 arises from other DNA sequences in this sample as well. The rearrangement uses TRBV18 and TRBJ2-1, with D unclear. V gave up 2 bases and J gave up 0 bases, with 5 bases separating them. The CDR3 extends over 14 amino acids. In germline, CDR1 is KGHSH, CDR2 LQKENI. CDR3 coding DNA: TGTGCCAGCTCACCAAGAAGCTCCTACAATGAGCAGTTCTTC. Encoded protein: CASSPRSSYNEQFF.

The V call is TRBV11-2, the J call TRBJ2-6; D ambiguous. The CDR3 contains 14 residues. Germline lookup yields CDR1 SGHAT and CDR2 FQNNGV. Between the trimmed V and J ends, which lost 6 bases and 0 bases, there was a span of 6 bases. The CDR3 region is CASRDLSGANVLTF. The DNA for the CDR3 is TGTGCCAGCAGAGACCTCTCTGGGGCCAACGTCCTGACTTTC.

V usage is TRBV6-1 and J usage is TRBJ2-7, with D perhaps matching TRBD2 (5 bases). This CDR3 has 12 amino acids. The germline V gene encodes CDR1 MNHNS and CDR2 SASEGT. V lost 2 bases and J lost 6, with 8 bases in between. CDR3 coding DNA: TGTGCCAGCAGTGAATCTAGCTCCGAGCAGTACTTC. Protein: CASSESSSEQYF.

The chain carries TRBV28 and TRBJ2-7; 8 bases align to TRBD1. Germline V gives CDR1 MDHEN, CDR2 SYDVKM. The junction had 8 bases not matched to a gene; V was cut back by 5 bases and J by 5 bases. CDR3 length: 14 residues. CDR3 in DNA: TGTGCCAGCAGTACCAGCAGGGGGCTCAACGAGCAGTACTTC. Amino acid sequence: CASSTSRGLNEQYF.

V gene TRBV6-6 combines with J gene TRBJ2-3; D not resolved. The germline V gene encodes CDR1 MNHNY and CDR2 SVGAGI (reference sequence). V lost 4 bases and J 4 bases, leaving 6 bases between the germline ends. This CDR3 comprises 12 residues. The CDR3 is CASSFSADTQYF. CDR3 nucleotides: TGTGCCAGCAGTTTTTCCGCAGATACGCAGTATTTT.

This clone was counted between two and nine times. The chain combines TRBV28 with TRBJ2-3, with TRBD2 matching over 9 bases. J was trimmed by 2 bases and V by 10 bases; bases with no gene match: 10. Germline V gene sequence: CDR1 MDHEN, CDR2 SYDVKM. The CDR3 length is 15 residues. The CDR3: CATHWAGGYTDTQYF. CDR3 bases: TGTGCCACCCATTGGGCGGGAGGGTACACAGATACGCAGTATTTT. Complete variable domain (other parts from reference TRBV28 and TRBJ2-3): DVKVTQSSRYLVKRTGEKVFLECVQDMDHENMFWYRQDPGLGLRLIYFSYDVKMKEKGDIPEGYSVSREKKERFSLILESASTNQTSMYLCATHWAGGYTDTQYFGPGTRLTVL.

This clone was counted ten times or more. The chain has TRBV23-1 and TRBJ2-2; TRBD2 matches 8 bases. TRBV23-1 is sorted into the ORF group, with uncertain function. Losses at the gene ends were 5 bases for V and 2 bases for J; bases not matched to a gene: 4. The CDR3 totals 15 residues. The CDR3 loop reads CASSATSGNTGELFF. CDR3 DNA: TGCGCCAGCAGTGCTACTAGCGGAAACACCGGGGAGCTGTTTTTT.

The chain joins TRBV5-1 to TRBJ2-1; 7 positions agree with TRBD2. The J segment lost 1 base and the V segment lost 0 bases, leaving 10 bases of the junction unmatched. CDR1 and CDR2 from the germline V gene are SGHRS and YFSETQ. The CDR3 contains 18 residues. CDR3: CASSLGTSRPSSYNEQFF. The CDR3 coding sequence is TGCGCCAGCAGCTTGGGGACTAGTCGTCCCTCGTCCTACAATGAGCAGTTCTTC.

This clone has just a few counts. The chain employs TRBV5-6 and TRBJ2-4, with TRBD1 matching over 8 bases. CDR3 length: 16 amino acids. Germline V gene data show CDR1 as SGHDT and CDR2 as YYEEEE. J gave up 7 bases and V 0 bases, and 9 bases lay outside the gene matches. CDR3: CASSLGDRTGWNIQYF. The CDR3 nucleotides are TGTGCCAGCAGCTTGGGGGACAGGACGGGGTGGAACATTCAGTACTTC.

The chain has TRBV7-9 and TRBJ2-2, with 8 bases lining up with TRBD2. Per the germline V gene, CDR1 is SEHNR and CDR2 is FQNEAQ (reference sequence). The V and J ends lost 6 bases and 6 bases, in that order; junction bases with no gene match: 12. This CDR3 contains 16 residues. The CDR3 sequence: CASRVLAGSSSGELFF. CDR3 nucleotide sequence: TGTGCCAGCAGGGTGCTAGCGGGCTCCTCGTCCGGGGAGCTGTTTTTT.

This clone showed up just a few times. V usage is TRBV9 and J usage is TRBJ2-1, with a tentative D call TRBD2 (5 bases). V dropped 3 bases and J dropped 8 bases, with 9 bases sitting between them. The CDR3 runs 12 residues. In germline, CDR1 is SGDLS, CDR2 YYNGEE. The CDR3 coding sequence is TGTGCCAGCAGCGGAGGAGGACATGAGCAGTTCTTC. Translated, it gives CASSGGGHEQFF.

This rearrangement joins TRBV10-1 to TRBJ2-1; D possibly corresponds to TRBD1 (5 bases). CDR3 length equals 15 residues. V shed 2 bases and J shed 8 bases, with 16 bases lying between them. Germline V gives CDR1 WNHNN, CDR2 SYGVQD (reference sequence). CDR3 sequence reads: CASSEAGKEVDEQFF. The CDR3 DNA sequence: TGCGCCAGCAGTGAGGCAGGGAAGGAAGTCGATGAGCAGTTCTTC.

This clone was seen a few times. V is TRBV11-3 and J is TRBJ2-7, with 9 bases lining up with TRBD1. The junction had 13 bases not matched to a gene; V was cut back by 3 bases and J by 7 bases. In germline, CDR1 is SGHNT, CDR2 YENEEA. The CDR3 has 16 residues. The CDR3 here is CASSLKPGQGLIEQYF. In DNA, the CDR3 is TGTGCCAGCAGCTTGAAGCCGGGACAGGGACTTATAGAGCAGTACTTC.

The chain couples TRBV27 to TRBJ1-4; D ambiguous. The CDR3 is made up of 14 amino acids. Germline-derived CDR1 and CDR2 are MNHEY and SMNVEV (reference sequence). V shed 0 bases and J shed 7 bases, with 9 bases lying between them. The CDR3 DNA follows: TGTGCCAGCAGTTTATCCCCACTGACTGAAAAACTGTTTTTT. Residues: CASSLSPLTEKLFF.

For the CDR3, the DNA is TGTGCCAGCAGTTTTTATTCCTCTGGGGCCAACGTCCTGACTTTC. It specifies CASSFYSSGANVLTF. The rearrangement uses TRBV27 and TRBJ2-6; D is unclear. V was cut by 3 bases and J by 0 bases, with 6 bases left in between. The CDR3 is made up of 15 amino acids. Germline CDR1 and CDR2: MNHEY and SMNVEV (reference sequence).

This clone was seen a handful of times. The CDR3 bases are TGTGCCAGCAGCTTAGAGGCCGGGGAGCTGTTTTTT. Protein product: CASSLEAGELFF. This chain uses TRBV11-3 with TRBJ2-2; D is unclear. Trimming removed 0 bases at V and 6 bases at J, with 2 bases between. CDR3 length equals 12 residues. The germline V gene encodes CDR1 SGHNT and CDR2 YENEEA. Full variable domain (missing parts from reference TRBV11-3 and TRBJ2-2): EAGVVQSPRYKIIEKKQPVAFWCNPISGHNTLYWYLQNLGQGPELLIRYENEEAVDDSQLPKDRFSAERLKGVDSTLKIQPAELGDSAVYLCASSLEAGELFFGEGSRLTVL.